Listed below are T cell receptor beta chains from one sample, sequenced in a study of vaccination and CD4 T cells after COVID-19. Their antigen targets remain unknown. TCRdb called the PCR reads again in MiXCR, with one record for every CDR3 protein. This sample has 20,000 to 25,000 distinct CDR3 sequences, with more than 30% found just once. The sample here was CD4+ T cells from blood, cultured in vitro, taken about 7 months after SARS-CoV-2 vaccination. The receptors here all came from a human donor who had recovered from COVID-19. Each CDR3 is given with its conserved first and last residue. D genes are given only for firm matches. For some rows the clone size is stated as once, few or many, or as a class when expanded; others skip it.

D	size	V	J	CDR3	DNA
TRBD1	few	TRBV6-2/TRBV6-3	TRBJ1-2	CASRGTVYGYTF	TGTGCCAGCAGAGGGACAGTCTATGGCTACACCTTC
-	few	TRBV7-9	TRBJ2-1	CASSRARGSGPNEQFF	TGTGCCAGCAGCCGTGCGAGGGGTTCTGGGCCCAATGAGCAGTTCTTC
-	-	TRBV20-1	TRBJ2-7	CSARAEGHREQYF	TGCAGTGCTAGAGCCGAGGGACATAGAGAGCAGTACTTC
TRBD2	few	TRBV28	TRBJ2-7	CASSFGLAGVGEQYF	TGTGCCAGCAGTTTCGGACTAGCGGGAGTTGGCGAGCAGTACTTC
-	-	TRBV7-3	TRBJ2-5	CASSQDRQETQYF	TGTGCCAGCAGTCAGGACCGTCAAGAGACCCAGTACTTC
TRBD2	-	TRBV7-9	TRBJ2-7	CASSLGRSSGSSKGYEQYF	TGTGCCAGCAGCTTAGGGCGGTCTAGCGGGAGTTCAAAGGGCTACGAGCAGTACTTC
TRBD1	-	TRBV4-2	TRBJ1-1	CASSPAGQIYEAFF	TGTGCCAGCAGCCCAGCGGGACAGATCTATGAAGCTTTCTTT
TRBD1	few	TRBV6-2/TRBV6-3	TRBJ1-5	CASSRGTENQPQHF	TGTGCCAGCAGCCGAGGGACAGAGAATCAGCCCCAGCATTTT
TRBD2	-	TRBV6-1	TRBJ2-7	CASSKTSGRLEQYF	TGTGCCAGCAGTAAGACTAGCGGGAGACTTGAGCAGTACTTC
-	few	TRBV20-1	TRBJ1-2	CSATQIGQFGGYTF	TGCAGTGCCACTCAAATAGGGCAATTTGGAGGCTACACCTTC
-	-	TRBV12-3/TRBV12-4	TRBJ1-5	CASTPDSIGQPQHF	TGTGCCAGCACCCCAGACAGTATCGGCCAGCCCCAGCATTTT
TRBD2	few	TRBV7-8	TRBJ2-1	CASSLEGLASPNEQFF	TGTGCCAGCAGCTTAGAGGGACTAGCCTCCCCCAATGAGCAGTTCTTC
TRBD1	-	TRBV6-2/TRBV6-3	TRBJ2-7	CASSYWVTGGYEQYF	TGTGCCAGCAGTTACTGGGTGACAGGGGGGTACGAGCAGTACTTC
-	-	TRBV10-3	TRBJ2-3	CATTPRDTDTQYF	TGTGCCACCACCCCCAGGGACACAGATACGCAGTATTTT
-	few	TRBV11-3	TRBJ2-1	CASSLGIGTDEQFF	TGTGCCAGCAGCTTAGGAATCGGGACGGATGAGCAGTTCTTC
TRBD1	-	TRBV10-2	TRBJ2-1	CASSDLGQGRNEQFF	TGCGCCAGCAGTGATCTAGGACAGGGGCGGAATGAGCAGTTCTTC
-	-	TRBV28	TRBJ2-5	CASSPWGTTQETQYF	TGTGCCAGCAGTCCATGGGGGACGACCCAAGAGACCCAGTACTTC
TRBD1	once	TRBV2	TRBJ1-6	CASRGNQGASSPLHF	TGTGCCAGCAGGGGAAACCAGGGGGCTAGTTCACCCCTCCACTTT
-	few	TRBV7-2	TRBJ1-5	CASSSGTVDGQPQHF	TGTGCCAGCAGCTCAGGGACGGTGGACGGCCAGCCCCAGCATTTT
-	-	TRBV20-1	TRBJ2-3	CSAGKGSVSTDTQYF	TGCAGTGCTGGAAAGGGGTCCGTCAGCACAGATACGCAGTATTTT
TRBD1	-	TRBV24-1	TRBJ1-5	CATSDRQGVNQPQHF	TGTGCCACCAGTGACCGACAGGGAGTCAATCAGCCCCAGCATTTT
TRBD2	-	TRBV28	TRBJ2-7	CASSWLLAGGSYEQYF	TGTGCCAGCAGTTGGCTCCTAGCGGGCGGCTCCTACGAGCAGTACTTC
-	-	TRBV7-9	TRBJ1-1	CASSLIQGLTEAFF	TGTGCCAGCAGCTTAATCCAGGGTCTCACTGAAGCTTTCTTT
TRBD2	few	TRBV20-1	TRBJ2-1	CSAPGLAGFDEQFF	TGCAGTGCTCCGGGACTAGCGGGCTTCGATGAGCAGTTCTTC
-	few	TRBV20-1	TRBJ1-2	CSARRRAANYGYTF	TGCAGTGCTAGGCGAAGGGCAGCTAACTATGGCTACACCTTC
-	many	TRBV7-2	TRBJ2-5	CASSHGTLQETQYF	TGTGCCAGCAGCCACGGGACACTCCAAGAGACCCAGTACTTC
-	-	TRBV7-2	TRBJ2-6	CASRNTGTGANVLTF	TGTGCCAGCAGGAACACAGGGACTGGGGCCAACGTCCTGACTTTC
-	-	TRBV6-2/TRBV6-3	TRBJ2-3	CASSLVKMAQYF	TGTGCCAGCAGTTTGGTTAAGATGGCGCAGTATTTT
-	few	TRBV2	TRBJ2-5	CASSLDMKETQYF	TGTGCCAGCAGTTTGGACATGAAAGAGACCCAGTACTTC
-	-	TRBV27	TRBJ1-6	CASSLSRDGYNSPLHF	TGTGCCAGCAGTTTAAGCAGGGACGGCTATAATTCACCCCTCCACTTT
-	-	TRBV28	TRBJ2-7	CASSLSSGTYEQYF	TGTGCCAGCAGTTTGAGTAGCGGAACCTACGAGCAGTACTTC
-	-	TRBV20-1	TRBJ2-7	CSAQPLTGTAYEQYF	TGCAGTGCCCAACCCCTGACAGGTACGGCCTACGAGCAGTACTTC
TRBD2	-	TRBV6-1	TRBJ2-5	CASSPQSGREDALTQYF	TGTGCCAGCAGCCCCCAAAGCGGGCGGGAGGACGCCCTGACCCAGTACTTC